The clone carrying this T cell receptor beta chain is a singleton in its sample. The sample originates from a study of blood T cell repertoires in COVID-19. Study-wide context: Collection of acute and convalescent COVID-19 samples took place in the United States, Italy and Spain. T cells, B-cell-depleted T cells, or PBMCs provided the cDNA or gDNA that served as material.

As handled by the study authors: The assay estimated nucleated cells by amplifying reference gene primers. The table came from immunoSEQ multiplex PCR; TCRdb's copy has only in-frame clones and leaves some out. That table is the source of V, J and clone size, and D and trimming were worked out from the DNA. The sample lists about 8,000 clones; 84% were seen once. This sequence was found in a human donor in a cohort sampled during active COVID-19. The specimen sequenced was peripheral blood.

The CDR3 protein is CASSSTSGASNTGELFF. As DNA, the CDR3 is TGTGCCAGCAGCTCAACGAGCGGGGCTTCGAACACCGGGGAGCTGTTTTTT. The chain carries TRBV13 and TRBJ2-2; TRBD2 aligns across 7 bases. The CDR3 is 17 residues long. Losses at the gene ends were 4 bases for V and 0 bases for J; bases not matched to a gene: 8. CDR1 and CDR2 (germline): PRHDT, FYEKMQ (reference sequence). Together with reference TRBV13 and TRBJ2-2, the CDR3 gives the full variable domain: AAGVIQSPRHLIKEKRETATLKCYPIPRHDTVYWYQQGPGQDPQFLISFYEKMQSDKGSIPDRFSAQQFSDYHSELNMSSLELGDSALYFCASSSTSGASNTGELFFGEGSRLTVL.